This TCR beta chain originates from a study of T cell repertoires in cytomegalovirus infection. Overall study context: Well-studied HLA-B-restricted CMV epitopes were used in the study alongside recently identified HLA-C-restricted ones.

As to this clonotype: The antigen remains undetermined.

Each CDR3 protein gets one entry after TCRdb re-called the reads with MiXCR. The sample yields roughly 800,000 distinct CDR3 sequences, 25% to 30% seen once. The CDR3 totals 17 residues. Germline trimming cut 4 bases from V and 3 bases from J; bases unmatched to any gene: 7. Per the germline V gene, CDR1 is SEHNR and CDR2 is FQNEAQ (reference sequence). Study results and caveats: Carriers of CMV and the relevant HLA type were discriminated by public TCR beta frequency.

The receptor was derived from a human donor in good health (CMV status not recorded). Some clones in this sample may be carry-over from other donors' samples. The rearrangement links TRBV7-9 to TRBJ2-2; 11 nucleotides match TRBD2. Source: cultured CD8+ T cells from PBMCs, taken from culture after CMV antigen stimulation. Here the CDR3 reads CASSSETTSGDTGELFF. Written as DNA, the CDR3 is TGTGCCAGCAGCTCAGAGACGACTAGCGGGGACACCGGGGAGCTGTTTTTT.